One sample yielded the 32 T cell receptor beta chains listed below, sequenced in a study of blood T cell repertoires in COVID-19. Profiled with immunoSEQ multiplex PCR; TCRdb holds only in-frame clones, not every one. The repertoire holds around 120,000 clones, with approximately 87% as singletons. The sequencing input was peripheral blood. These TCRs come from a woman between 70 and 85 years old with acute or convalescent COVID-19.

The chain recombines TRBV9 with TRBJ2-3, with 10 bases aligning to TRBD1. The junction had 4 bases not matched to a gene; V was cut back by 3 bases and J by 0 bases. CDR3 length: 16 amino acids. Germline V gene sequence: CDR1 SGDLS, CDR2 YYNGEE. The CDR3 bases are TGTGCCAGCAGCGGGACAGGGGGGTTTAGCACAGATACGCAGTATTTT. This sequence encodes CASSGTGGFSTDTQYF. Filled out from reference TRBV9 and TRBJ2-3, the complete variable domain reads DSGVTQTPKHLITATGQRVTLRCSPRSGDLSVYWYQQSLDQGLQFLIQYYNGEERAKGNILERFSAQQFPDLHSELNLSSLELGDSALYFCASSGTGGFSTDTQYFGPGTRLTVL.

The CDR3 region has the DNA TGTGCCAGTAGTTCCCGACTGACCTACGAGCAGTACTTC. Protein sequence: CASSSRLTYEQYF. The V call is TRBV19, the J call TRBJ2-7; D not certain. This CDR3 is 13 amino acids long. CDR1 and CDR2 from the germline V gene are LNHDA and SQIVND (reference sequence). V shed 5 bases and J shed 2 bases, with 10 bases lying between them.

V usage is TRBV5-6 and J usage is TRBJ1-1; TRBD1 might be the D (5 bases). There are 16 residues in the CDR3. Trimming stripped 4 bases from V and 0 bases from J, with 16 bases between. The germline gives CDR1 SGHDT, CDR2 YYEEEE. The CDR3 is CASSDGTGSLNTEAFF. The CDR3 bases are TGTGCCAGCAGCGACGGCACAGGTTCCCTGAACACTGAAGCTTTCTTT.

V is TRBV6-5 and J is TRBJ1-2; 9 bases map to TRBD1. The CDR3 totals 13 residues. Per the germline V gene, CDR1 is MNHEY and CDR2 is SVGAGI. Trimming removed 6 bases from V and 7 bases from J; junction bases left unmatched: 6. CDR3 residues: CASSTGTGSGYTF. CDR3 DNA sequence: TGTGCCAGCAGCACCGGGACAGGGTCTGGCTACACCTTC.

The genes are TRBV3-1 (or the pseudogene TRBV3-2) and TRBJ1-2, with D hard to call. This CDR3 contains 12 residues. With 6 bases removed from V and 7 bases from J, the gap between germline ends came to 12 bases. Germline lookup yields CDR1 LGHDT and CDR2 YNNKEL (reference sequence). The CDR3 spells CASSTIGGGYTF. DNA for the CDR3: TGTGCCAGCAGTACGATAGGCGGTGGCTACACCTTC.

The chain has TRBV19 and TRBJ2-3; D is perhaps TRBD1 (5 bases). This CDR3 spans 14 amino acids. Trimming removed 4 bases from V and 2 bases from J, with 10 bases in between. Per the germline V gene, CDR1 is LNHDA and CDR2 is SQIVND (reference sequence). This CDR3 reads CASSRGAVTDTQYF. For the CDR3, the DNA is TGTGCCAGTAGTAGGGGCGCAGTCACAGATACGCAGTATTTT.

The chain combines TRBV19 with TRBJ1-6; tentative D call: TRBD1 (5 bases). The V gene lost 11 bases and the J gene lost 7 bases, with 15 bases spanning the gap. The length of the CDR3 is 13 residues. The germline V gene encodes CDR1 LNHDA and CDR2 SQIVND (reference sequence). The CDR3 region has the DNA TGTGCCCCAGCAGGGATAGAGAATTCACCCCTCCACTTT. It codes for CAPAGIENSPLHF. The variable domain in full, with the rest retrieved from reference TRBV19 and TRBJ1-6, is DGGITQSPKYLFRKEGQNVTLSCEQNLNHDAMYWYRQDPGQGLRLIYYSQIVNDFQKGDIAEGYSVSREKKESFPLTVTSAQKNPTAFYLCAPAGIENSPLHFGNGTRLTVT.

This chain joins TRBV10-3 and TRBJ1-1; TRBD1 is a possible D gene (6 bases). CDR1 and CDR2 from the germline V gene are ENHRY and SYGVKD. Trimming stripped 0 bases from V and 5 bases from J, with 13 bases between. The CDR3 runs to 15 residues. The CDR3: CAISESHKGETEAFF. Here the CDR3 DNA reads TGTGCCATCAGTGAGTCCCACAAGGGGGAAACTGAAGCTTTCTTT.

The chain combines TRBV6-5 with TRBJ1-2; D possibly corresponds to TRBD1 (5 bases). The length of the CDR3 is 12 residues. The V gene's germline CDR1 is MNHEY and CDR2 SVGAGI. V lost 6 bases to trimming and J lost 4 bases, with 9 bases between them. CDR3 region: CASRTGGYGYTF. CDR3 bases: TGTGCCAGCAGAACAGGCGGCTATGGCTACACCTTC.

This chain joins TRBV2 and TRBJ2-2, with 8 bases that match TRBD1. The V gene end was trimmed by 4 bases and the J gene end by 5 bases; junction bases not matched to a gene: 3. The length of the CDR3 is 14 residues. CDR1 SNHLY and CDR2 FYNNEI come from the germline V gene. As DNA, the CDR3 is TGTGCCAGCAGTGGCCGGACAGGGACCGGGGAGCTGTTTTTT. Residues: CASSGRTGTGELFF.

In its sample, this clone was seen once. This chain links TRBV4-1 with TRBJ1-4; 8 bases fit TRBD1. The length of the CDR3 is 16 residues. Germline lookup yields CDR1 MGHRA and CDR2 YSYEKL. The ends lost 1 base at V and 6 bases at J; junction bases unmatched: 7. CDR3: CASSQGEAGGYEKLFF. The CDR3 bases are TGCGCCAGCAGCCAAGGGGAGGCAGGGGGCTATGAAAAACTGTTTTTT.

CDR3 region: CASRPGQDYNEQFF. The CDR3 region has the DNA TGTGCCAGTAGACCGGGACAGGACTACAATGAGCAGTTCTTC. This chain links TRBV19 with TRBJ2-1; the match to TRBD1 covers 8 bases. With 6 bases clipped from V and 3 bases from J, the junction kept 4 bases outside the gene matches. There are 14 residues in the CDR3. Germline CDR1 and CDR2: LNHDA and SQIVND (reference sequence).

This sequence joins TRBV7-9 and TRBJ1-1; D perhaps matches TRBD1 (5 bases). V lost 11 bases to trimming and J lost 1 base, with 17 bases between them. Per the germline V gene, CDR1 is SEHNR and CDR2 is FQNEAQ (reference sequence). The CDR3 is made up of 14 amino acids. The CDR3: CAGGKPVGNTEAFF. The CDR3 DNA is TGTGCCGGGGGGAAACCGGTCGGGAACACTGAAGCTTTCTTT.

This chain joins TRBV28 and TRBJ1-1, with D hard to call. The CDR3 contains 15 residues. The germline V gene encodes CDR1 MDHEN and CDR2 SYDVKM. Trimming shortened V by 6 bases and J by 2 bases, and 16 bases separated the two germline ends. The CDR3 region has the DNA TGTGCCAGCAGCAAACCCGGCGGGTCCAACACTGAAGCTTTCTTT. Translated, it gives CASSKPGGSNTEAFF.

The CDR3 protein is CASSEQGASNQPQHF. The CDR3 DNA sequence: TGTGCCAGCAGTGAACAGGGGGCGAGCAATCAGCCCCAGCATTTT. The V and J genes are TRBV2 and TRBJ1-5; the match to TRBD1 covers 8 bases. Germline V CDR1 and CDR2: SNHLY, FYNNEI. The CDR3 length is 15 residues. J lost 1 base, V lost 2 bases, and 1 base had no gene match.

The genes are TRBV14 and TRBJ1-2; TRBD1 is a possible D gene (6 bases). This CDR3 spans 15 amino acids. Trimming took off 4 bases at V and 8 bases at J, with 20 bases between the two ends. Germline-derived CDR1 and CDR2 are SGHDN and FVKESK. CDR3 in amino acids: CASSPIQGLVYGYTF. For the CDR3, the DNA is TGTGCCAGCAGCCCGATACAGGGATTAGTATACGGCTACACCTTC.

This clone occurred a few times. CDR3 coding DNA: TGTGCCAGCAGCTCATCAGATCTCTATAATTCACCCCTCCACTTT. Translation gives CASSSSDLYNSPLHF. V gene TRBV28 combines with J gene TRBJ1-6, with D hard to call. The CDR3 is 15 residues long. Trimming removed 6 bases from V and 3 bases from J, with 12 bases in between. Germline CDR1 MDHEN, CDR2 SYDVKM.

The rearrangement links TRBV9 to TRBJ1-6; D possibly corresponds to TRBD1 (6 bases). The CDR3 sequence is 15 residues long. V gave up 5 bases and J gave up 9 bases, with 18 bases separating them. Germline loops: CDR1 SGDLS, CDR2 YYNGEE. The CDR3 sequence: CASSKGGAGTSPLHF. The CDR3 DNA reads as TGTGCCAGCAGTAAGGGGGGGGCCGGAACTTCACCCCTCCACTTT.

The chain recombines TRBV13 with TRBJ1-5; D is undetermined. CDR1 and CDR2 from the germline V gene are PRHDT and FYEKMQ (reference sequence). The CDR3 loop spans 14 amino acids. Trimming took off 4 bases at V and 3 bases at J, with 10 bases between the two ends. Written as DNA, the CDR3 is TGTGCCAGCAGCTCCCGGGAACTCAATCAGCCCCAGCATTTT. This gives the protein CASSSRELNQPQHF.

The sample holds a few counts of this clone. In DNA form, the CDR3 reads TGTGCCAGCAGCTCCCCGTTTGAGCAGTTCTTC. Amino acids: CASSSPFEQFF. This chain uses TRBV7-9 with TRBJ2-1; D gene unclear. There are 11 residues in the CDR3. The V end was cut by 4 bases, the J end by 9 bases, with 7 bases between. Germline CDR1 and CDR2: SEHNR and FQNEAQ (reference sequence).

The rearrangement links TRBV7-9 to TRBJ2-1, with TRBD2 matching 14 bases. There are 16 residues in the CDR3. The V segment lost 4 bases and the J segment 10 bases; nucleotides outside the gene matches: 9. Germline assignment: CDR1 SEHNR and CDR2 FQNEAQ (reference sequence). The CDR3 region has the DNA TGTGCCAGCAGCTCCAAACCGGGACTAGCGGGGGCCGAGCAGTTCTTC. Residues: CASSSKPGLAGAEQFF. The full variable domain, completed using reference TRBV7-9 and TRBJ2-1, is DTGVSQNPRHKITKRGQNVTFRCDPISEHNRLYWYRQTLGQGPEFLTYFQNEAQLEKSRLLSDRFSAERPKGSFSTLEIQRTEQGDSAMYLCASSSKPGLAGAEQFFGPGTRLTVL.

CDR3 loop: CASSIAQGAIEQYF. Here the CDR3 DNA reads TGTGCCAGTAGTATTGCACAGGGGGCGATCGAGCAGTACTTC. The chain links TRBV19 to TRBJ2-7; 9 positions agree with TRBD1. Germline V CDR1 and CDR2: LNHDA, SQIVND (reference sequence). V shed 3 bases, J shed 6 bases, and the junction held 6 bases outside the gene matches. The CDR3 has 14 amino acids.

The chain employs TRBV7-9 and TRBJ2-1, with D possibly being TRBD2 (5 bases). The germline V and J ends were trimmed by 1 base and 6 bases, with 7 bases remaining between them. The CDR3 is 13 residues long. The germline CDR1 and CDR2 sequences are SEHNR and FQNEAQ (reference sequence). The CDR3 loop reads CASSLGLANEQFF. The DNA of the CDR3 is TGTGCCAGCAGCTTAGGCCTAGCCAATGAGCAGTTCTTC.

DNA for the CDR3: TGTGCCAGCAGTTACTCGGGGACTACCGGGGACACCATATATTTT. Amino acid sequence: CASSYSGTTGDTIYF. The chain joins TRBV6-5 to TRBJ1-3, with D maybe TRBD1 (5 bases). The CDR3 totals 15 residues. Germline-derived CDR1 and CDR2 are MNHEY and SVGAGI. Trimming took 0 bases from V and 8 from J, leaving 14 bases between them.

In this sample, this clone turned up many times. CDR3 amino acids: CSVQGTGVGGGTNEKLFF. For the CDR3, the DNA is TGCAGCGTTCAAGGGACAGGGGTCGGGGGCGGAACTAATGAAAAACTGTTTTTT. The chain recombines TRBV29-1 with TRBJ1-4; 10 bases match TRBD1. V lost 5 bases and J lost 1; bases outside the gene matches: 13. CDR3 length: 18 residues. The germline V gene encodes CDR1 SQVTM and CDR2 ANQGSEA.

The gene calls are TRBV6-2 or TRBV6-3 and TRBJ2-3; TRBD1 might be the D (6 bases). The CDR3 is 14 residues long. Germline V gene data show CDR1 as MNHEY and CDR2 as SVGEGT. V was trimmed by 1 base and J by 5 bases, leaving 10 bases between them. CDR3 sequence (DNA): TGTGCCAGCAGTTACTTTGGGGGCCAAGATACGCAGTATTTT. Encoded protein: CASSYFGGQDTQYF.

J is TRBJ2-1 and V is TRBV19; weak D call: TRBD2 (6 bases). From germline, CDR1 is LNHDA and CDR2 SQIVND (reference sequence). Trimming removed 6 bases at V and 4 bases at J, with 13 bases between. The CDR3 has 14 amino acids. The CDR3 region is CASRPGTWYNEQFF. The CDR3 DNA is TGTGCCAGTAGACCCGGGACTTGGTACAATGAGCAGTTCTTC.

CDR3 residues: CSASEQGARDTQYF. In DNA, the CDR3 is TGCAGTGCTAGTGAACAGGGGGCCCGAGATACGCAGTATTTT. The chain couples TRBV20-1 to TRBJ2-3, with 9 positions matching TRBD1. This CDR3 is 14 amino acids long. Germline V CDR1 and CDR2: DFQATT, SNEGSKA (reference sequence). V trimming: 3 bases; J trimming: 5 bases; junction bases outside the gene matches: 6.

V is TRBV28 and J is TRBJ1-2, with a weak D call TRBD1 (5 bases). CDR1 is MDHEN, CDR2 SYDVKM, per germline. The CDR3 consists of 15 residues. Trimming took off 8 bases at V and 0 bases at J, with 16 bases between the two ends. CDR3 in DNA: TGTGCCAGCCTTGCCGGGGGATCAGCTAACTATGGCTACACCTTC. Amino acid sequence: CASLAGGSANYGYTF.

In this sample, this clone turned up once. The chain couples TRBV12-5 to TRBJ2-7; 8 bases are a match to TRBD1. CDR1 is LGHNT, CDR2 FRNRAP, per germline. V was clipped by 6 bases and J by 0 bases; unmatched bases: 7. This CDR3 contains 15 residues. This CDR3 is CASGQGQASSYEQYF. DNA for the CDR3: TGTGCTAGTGGGCAGGGACAGGCCAGCTCCTACGAGCAGTACTTC.

The chain combines TRBV28 with TRBJ1-5; 10 bases line up with TRBD1. The germline CDR1 and CDR2 sequences are MDHEN and SYDVKM. The junction had 7 bases not matched to a gene; V was cut back by 6 bases and J by 11 bases. There are 13 residues in the CDR3. The CDR3 sequence: CASSRQGARAQHF. CDR3 DNA: TGTGCCAGCAGCCGACAGGGGGCTAGGGCCCAGCATTTT.

This chain connects TRBV1 to TRBJ2-5; TRBD2 is taken as the D call from the table, unchecked against the DNA. TRBV1 is classified as a pseudogene. This CDR3 contains 17 residues. The chain's CDR3 is CTSSQLTPSLWEETQYF. The DNA of the CDR3 is TGCACCAGCAGCCAATTGACCCCCTCGTTGTGGGAGGAGACCCAGTACTTC.